The sequence of this T cell receptor (beta chain) was determined in a study of shared clonotypes between healthy human individuals (TCRdb year 2020). About the investigation overall: The cohort included a few men and a couple of women between 18 and 49 years of age. For each donor, CD4 naive and CD4 memory were each run on three plates, CD8 naive on two plates, and CD8 memory on one plate. The study deeply sequenced blood TCR repertoires of about 5 healthy adults to estimate repertoire size and the extent of clonotype sharing between individuals. Libraries were prepared and TCR repertoires were sequenced by different laboratories using diverse techniques, in order to increase sequencing depth and limit assay-specific biases. Between about 0.8 and 9 billion PBMCs per donor were obtained by leukapheresis. The paper's findings and limits, for the study overall: Higher generation probabilities were observed for clonotypes shared by all four sorted-subset donors than for non-shared clonotypes. The small number of donors limited the genetic and exposure-history diversity represented. Across a few donors, roughly 5.1% of naive CD4, approximately 3.6% of naive CD8, about 2% of memory CD4, and 0.4% of memory CD8 clonotypes were shared. Based on pairwise subsampling, the degree of clonotype sharing among donors was expected to be affected by sequencing depth. Sampling was restricted to blood, and TCR repertoires in tissue are likely to differ from TCR repertoires in blood. Larger estimated clonotype richness was generally found for naive subsets than for memory subsets. Incomplete sequencing was indicated by rarefaction of sorted-subset datasets, despite the large sequencing depth.

Using the deep immunoSEQ assay, multiplex PCR amplified TCR CDR3 regions from genomic DNA. Extracted genomic DNA from each cell subset was distributed evenly across all wells of several immunoSEQ 96-well plates, and each plate was treated as a replicate. For sorted subsets, each replicate PCR was loaded with about 0.2 ug genomic DNA, equivalent to 30,000 or so T cell genomes. Purified libraries were quantified with a Qubit 3.0 fluorometer, sized on a Bioanalyzer 2100, and re-quantified with the KAPA Library Quantification kit. Every immunoSEQ 96-well plate was sequenced on a dedicated single-read 150-cycle Illumina NextSeq 550 flow cell. Per the source publication's procedure: The immunoSEQ output contained only junctional sequences without quality scores, so filtering could not match that applied to full-length reads. To assign V/J genes and CDR3, sequences were annotated using PyIR, a Python wrapper for IgBLAST v1.9, with IMGT germline references. Reads were removed for weak V/J assignments (E-value above 1e-6), missing CDR3, stop codons, out-of-frame junctions, or ambiguous translated residues. A V3J clonotype was defined by an identical inferred V gene, J gene, and CDR3 amino acid sequence. Percentage overlap between repertoires was computed as shared unique clonotypes divided by the size of the smaller repertoire. Repertoire richness was assessed with RTK rarefaction, the Chao1 estimator, and Recon v2.1 estimates of unobserved clonotypes. For all TCRbeta clonotypes obtained by the gDNA method from several donors, generation probabilities were computed with OLGA. TCRdb provides this immuneACCESS table in a form limited to in-frame rearrangements. Some clones are lacking; in checked studies, under half of them reflect an unresolved V gene, and why the rest are absent is not known. That table furnishes V, J and clone size, whereas the DNA furnished D and trimming. The sample table shows over a million clones, and 75% to 80% are seen once. Roughly 0.62% of the sample goes to the ten largest clones.

Healthy HIV-negative adults with no recently reported acute infections or vaccinations were included as donors. Only Caucasian adults living in Nashville, Tennessee, USA were represented among the donors. CD4+ T cells were enriched by magnetic negative selection, after which naive cells were positively selected on CD45RA and the negative fraction was taken as the memory subset. After blood collection by leukapheresis, PBMCs were isolated using Ficoll-Histopaque density gradient centrifugation and then cryopreserved in the vapor phase of liquid nitrogen. Analytical flow cytometry was used to check the purity and quantity of every magnetically sorted T cell population. Genomic DNA was isolated from each sorted fraction and quantified by UV absorbance on a Nanodrop 2000c. Details on this clone: Its antigen is not yet known. Base qualities are not at hand, and no much larger clone is one base apart.

Inclusive of the bounding cysteine and phenylalanine, the CDR3 is 14 residues long. CDR3 DNA is the only sequence kept; it has 42 bases, read in frame from the first base. Germline trimming amounts to 6 bases on V and 1 base on J, with 1 as the count of junction bases outside the gene matches. Looking up the germline V gene (reference sequence) yields CDR1 MNHEY and CDR2 SMNVEV. Source material: memory CD4+ T cells from PBMCs. This sample's cell subset or site label indicates: CD45RA-negative fraction. The source of this sequence is a man in his late teens or twenties in good health. Some clones in this sample may be carry-over from other donors' samples. The sequence joins TRBV27 to TRBJ2-3, and TRBD2 matches 10 of the central bases. The DNA sequence is TGTGCCAGCAGGCTAGCGGGAGGCACAGATACGCAGTATTTT. Protein translation: CASRLAGGTDTQYF.